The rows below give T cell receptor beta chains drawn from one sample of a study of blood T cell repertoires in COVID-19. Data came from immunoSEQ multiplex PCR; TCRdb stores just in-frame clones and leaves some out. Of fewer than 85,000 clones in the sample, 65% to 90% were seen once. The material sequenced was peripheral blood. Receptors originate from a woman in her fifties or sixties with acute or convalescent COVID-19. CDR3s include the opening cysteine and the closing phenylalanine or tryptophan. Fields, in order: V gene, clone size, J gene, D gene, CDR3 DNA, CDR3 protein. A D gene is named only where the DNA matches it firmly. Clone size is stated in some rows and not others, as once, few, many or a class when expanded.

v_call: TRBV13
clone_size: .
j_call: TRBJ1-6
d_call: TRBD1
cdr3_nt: TGTGCCAGCAGCTTAGACAGGGGGTCGAATTCACCCCTCCACTTT
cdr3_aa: CASSLDRGSNSPLHF

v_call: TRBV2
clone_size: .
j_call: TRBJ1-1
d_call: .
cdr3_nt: TGTGCCAGCAGGCAGGGTACCACTGAAGCTTTCTTT
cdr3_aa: CASRQGTTEAFF

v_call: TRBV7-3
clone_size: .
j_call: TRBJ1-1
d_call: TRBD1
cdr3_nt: TGTGCCAGCAGCTTAGGCAGGGGGCCGAACACTGAAGCTTTCTTT
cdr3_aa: CASSLGRGPNTEAFF

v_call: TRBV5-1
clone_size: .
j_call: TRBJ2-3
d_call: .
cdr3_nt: TGCGCCAGCAGCGAACGTACCGGAGATACGCAGTATTTT
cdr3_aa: CASSERTGDTQYF

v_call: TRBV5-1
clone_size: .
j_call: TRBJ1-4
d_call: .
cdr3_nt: TGCGCCAGCAGCCCAACTTCGGGAAATGAAAAACTGTTTTTT
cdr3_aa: CASSPTSGNEKLFF

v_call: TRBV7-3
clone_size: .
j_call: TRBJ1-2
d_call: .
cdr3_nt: TGTGCCAGCAGCTACGGGACTCAAGATGGCTACACCTTC
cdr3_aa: CASSYGTQDGYTF

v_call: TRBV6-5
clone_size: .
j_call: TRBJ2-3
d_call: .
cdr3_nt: TGTGCCAGCAGTCCCCGACAGGGCACAGATACGCAGTATTTT
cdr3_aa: CASSPRQGTDTQYF

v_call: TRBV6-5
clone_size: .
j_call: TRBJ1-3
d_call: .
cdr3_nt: TGTGCCAGCAGCGTGGTCGGGGGTTCTGGAAACACCATATATTTT
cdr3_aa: CASSVVGGSGNTIYF

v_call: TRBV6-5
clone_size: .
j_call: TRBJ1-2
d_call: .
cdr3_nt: TGTGCCAGCAGTTACCTTGATTTAAGACAGCCTGGCTACACCTTC
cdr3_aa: CASSYLDLRQPGYTF

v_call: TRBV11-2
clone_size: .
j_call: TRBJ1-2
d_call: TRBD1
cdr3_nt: TGTGCCAGCAGCACCCCGACAGGGAGGATTGGCTACACCTTC
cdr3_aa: CASSTPTGRIGYTF

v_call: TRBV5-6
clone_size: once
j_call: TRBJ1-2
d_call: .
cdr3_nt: TGTGCCAGCAGCTTTCCCAAGCGCACAGGCCTCCAGGTTATCTATGGCTACACCTTC
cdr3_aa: CASSFPKRTGLQVIYGYTF

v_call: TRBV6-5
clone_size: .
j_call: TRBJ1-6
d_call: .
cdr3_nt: TGTGCCAGCAGGACAGACCTTAATTCACCCCTCCACTTT
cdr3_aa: CASRTDLNSPLHF

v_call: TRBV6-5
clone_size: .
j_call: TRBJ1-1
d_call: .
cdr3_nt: TGTGCCAGCAGTTACTCGAGGACTTCGAACACTGAAGCTTTCTTT
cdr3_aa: CASSYSRTSNTEAFF

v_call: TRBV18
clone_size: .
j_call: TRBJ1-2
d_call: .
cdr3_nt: TGTGCCAGCTCCCCGGGGTCCAACTATGGCTACACCTTC
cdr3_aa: CASSPGSNYGYTF

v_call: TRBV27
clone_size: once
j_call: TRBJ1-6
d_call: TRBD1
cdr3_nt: TGTGCCAGCAGTTCCCCGACCTGGGACAGGGAATATAATTCACCCCTCCACTTT
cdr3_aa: CASSSPTWDREYNSPLHF

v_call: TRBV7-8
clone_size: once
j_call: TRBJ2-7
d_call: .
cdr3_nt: TGTGCCAGCAGCTTAAGGCTGTCAGGGGCCGAGCAGTACTTC
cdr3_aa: CASSLRLSGAEQYF

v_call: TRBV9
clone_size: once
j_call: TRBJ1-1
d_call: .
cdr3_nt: TGTGCCAGCAGCGTCGGTCTTGATAACACTGAAGCTTTCTTT
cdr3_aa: CASSVGLDNTEAFF

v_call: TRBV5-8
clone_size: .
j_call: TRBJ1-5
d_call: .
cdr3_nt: TGTGCCAGCAGCTCATTGGGGACTGCCAATCAGCCCCAGCATTTT
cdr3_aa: CASSSLGTANQPQHF

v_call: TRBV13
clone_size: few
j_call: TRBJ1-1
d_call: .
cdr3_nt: TGTGCCAGCAGCTCCGTAGCGCTCGGCCGCACTGAAGCTTTCTTT
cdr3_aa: CASSSVALGRTEAFF

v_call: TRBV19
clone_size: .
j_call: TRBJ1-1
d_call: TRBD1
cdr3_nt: TGTGCCAGTAGTATTTTGGGTGCAGGGGGATGGAGGAGTACTGAAGCTTTCTTT
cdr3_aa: CASSILGAGGWRSTEAFF

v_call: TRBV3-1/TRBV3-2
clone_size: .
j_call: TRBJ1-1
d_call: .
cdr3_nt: TGTGCCAGCAGCCAAGGGGCAGTCGTAGCTTTCTTT
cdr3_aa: CASSQGAVVAFF

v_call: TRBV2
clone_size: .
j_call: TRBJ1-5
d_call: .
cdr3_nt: TGTGCCAGCAGCATGACAGGAACGGATCAGCCCCAGCATTTT
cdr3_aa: CASSMTGTDQPQHF

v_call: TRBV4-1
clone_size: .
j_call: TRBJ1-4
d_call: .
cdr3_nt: TGCGCCAGCAGCCAAGTCACAGGGAGGGAACTGTTTTTT
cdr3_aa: CASSQVTGRELFF

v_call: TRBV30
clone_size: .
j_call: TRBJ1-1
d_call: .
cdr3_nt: TGTGCCTGGAGTAGACGGACACCTTTGAACACTGAAGCTTTCTTT
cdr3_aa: CAWSRRTPLNTEAFF

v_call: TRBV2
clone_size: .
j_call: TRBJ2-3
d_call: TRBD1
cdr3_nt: TGTGCCAACTCAATAGACAGGGTGAAAGATACGCAGTATTTT
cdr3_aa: CANSIDRVKDTQYF

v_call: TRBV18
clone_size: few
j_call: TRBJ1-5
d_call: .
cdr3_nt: TGTGCCAGCTCAGCCCAGGGAGGGAGAAGCAATCAGCCCCAGCATTTT
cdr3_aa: CASSAQGGRSNQPQHF

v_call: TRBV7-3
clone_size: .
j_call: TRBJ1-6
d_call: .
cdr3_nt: TGTGCCAGCAGCATAATTACGGGTTCACCCCTCCACTTT
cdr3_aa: CASSIITGSPLHF

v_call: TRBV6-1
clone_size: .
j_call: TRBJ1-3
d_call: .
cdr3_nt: TGTGCCAGCAGTGAAGGGTCAGGGGGAAACACCATATATTTT
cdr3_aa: CASSEGSGGNTIYF

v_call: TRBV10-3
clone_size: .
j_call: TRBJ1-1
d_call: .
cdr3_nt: TGTGCCATCAGTACAGGGCTATACACTGAAGCTTTCTTT
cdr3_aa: CAISTGLYTEAFF

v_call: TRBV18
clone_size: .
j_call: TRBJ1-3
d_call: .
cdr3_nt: TGTGCCAGCTCTCTGGTCCCCAGGGACTCTGGAAACACCATATATTTT
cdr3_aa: CASSLVPRDSGNTIYF

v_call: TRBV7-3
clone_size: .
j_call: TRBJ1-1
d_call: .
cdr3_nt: TGTGCCAGCAGCTTAACCCCGACAACTGAAGCTTTCTTT
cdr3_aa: CASSLTPTTEAFF

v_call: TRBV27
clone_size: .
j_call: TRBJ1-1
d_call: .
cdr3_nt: TGTGCCAGCAAGGTGCCGACACTGAACACTGAAGCTTTCTTT
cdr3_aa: CASKVPTLNTEAFF

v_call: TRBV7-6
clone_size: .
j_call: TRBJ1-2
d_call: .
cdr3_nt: TGTGCCAGCACAAACCCGGGGTTAGGAGGCTACACCTTC
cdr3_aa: CASTNPGLGGYTF

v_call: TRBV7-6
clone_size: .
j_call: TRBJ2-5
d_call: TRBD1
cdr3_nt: TGTGCCAGCAGCTTCTTAGGGGACAGGGGAGAGACCCAGTACTTC
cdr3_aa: CASSFLGDRGETQYF

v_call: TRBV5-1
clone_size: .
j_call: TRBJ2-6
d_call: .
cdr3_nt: TGCGCCAGCAGCTTGGGGGAGGTGGGAGTCTCTGGGGCCAACGTCCTGACTTTC
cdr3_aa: CASSLGEVGVSGANVLTF

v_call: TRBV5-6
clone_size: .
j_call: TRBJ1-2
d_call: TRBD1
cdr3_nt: TGTGCCAGCAGCACCCCGGGACAGGGCCTATATGGCTACACCTTC
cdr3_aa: CASSTPGQGLYGYTF

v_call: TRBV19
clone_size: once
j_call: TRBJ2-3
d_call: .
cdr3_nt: TGTGCCAGTAGTATGTTGTTAGGGGGCACAGATACGCAGTATTTT
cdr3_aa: CASSMLLGGTDTQYF

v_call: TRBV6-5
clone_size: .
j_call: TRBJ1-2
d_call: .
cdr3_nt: TGTGCCAGCAGCCTCGGGTCCGTAAGTGGCTACACCTTC
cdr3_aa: CASSLGSVSGYTF

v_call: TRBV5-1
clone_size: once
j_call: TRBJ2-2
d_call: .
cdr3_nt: TGCGCCAGCAGCTTGGCTGCCACTAACACCGGGGAGCTGTTTTTT
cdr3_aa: CASSLAATNTGELFF

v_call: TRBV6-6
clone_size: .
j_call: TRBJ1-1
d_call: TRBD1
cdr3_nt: TGTGCCAGCAGTCAACTGACAGGGGGCGAAGCTTTCTTT
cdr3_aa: CASSQLTGGEAFF

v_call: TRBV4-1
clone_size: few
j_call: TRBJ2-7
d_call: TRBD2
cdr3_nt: TGCGCCAGCAGCCCCGCCTCCCTAGCGGGGGATGAGCAGTACTTC
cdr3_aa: CASSPASLAGDEQYF

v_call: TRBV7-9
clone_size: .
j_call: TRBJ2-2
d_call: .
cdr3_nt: TGTGCCAGCAGCACCCCGACAGAGGTGGCCGGGGAGCTGTTTTTT
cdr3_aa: CASSTPTEVAGELFF

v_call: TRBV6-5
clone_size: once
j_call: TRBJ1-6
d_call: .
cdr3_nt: TGTGCCAGCAGTTACTCGGACACTTTGAATTCACCCCTCCACTTT
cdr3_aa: CASSYSDTLNSPLHF

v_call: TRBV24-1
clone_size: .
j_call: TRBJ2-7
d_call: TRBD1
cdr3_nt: TGTGCCACCAGTGATCACGGACAGGACTTACTCTACGAGCAGTACTTC
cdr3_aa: CATSDHGQDLLYEQYF

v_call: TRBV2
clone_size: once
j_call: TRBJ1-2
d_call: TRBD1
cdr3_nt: TGTGCCAGCAGGAGGACAGGGGCGGATGGCTACACCTTC
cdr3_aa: CASRRTGADGYTF